One T cell receptor beta chain is described in this entry. Positively selected for CCR7, the CD45RO-negative cells used as naive CD8 cells excluded terminally differentiated effector memory CD45RA+ cells. Libraries were prepared by immunoSEQ multiplex PCR; TCRdb keeps only in-frame clonotypes and omits some of them. The data hold around 1.9 million clones, with approximately 92% observed a single time. In germline, CDR1 is SQVTM, CDR2 ANQGSEA. With 5 bases clipped from V and 0 bases from J, the junction kept 7 bases outside the gene matches. CDR3 size: 16 residues. This sample is drawn from a study of shared clonotypes between healthy human individuals. At the level of the study: The cohort comprised a couple of women and a few men. Their ages spanned 18 to 49 years.

Input material: naive CD8+ T cells from PBMCs. The sequence was obtained from a man aged 18 to 30 in good health. Some clones in this sample may be carry-over from other donors' samples. The V and J genes are TRBV29-1 and TRBJ2-6; 7 positions match TRBD1. CDR3: CSVLRTGSSGANVLTF. Written as DNA, the CDR3 is TGCAGCGTTCTGAGGACAGGCAGCTCTGGGGCCAACGTCCTGACTTTC.